This T cell receptor beta chain was sequenced for a study of blood T cell repertoires in COVID-19. Study summary: Researchers got acute and convalescent COVID-19 samples from the United States, Italy and Spain. In each case, the material was cDNA or gDNA derived from T cells, B-cell-depleted T cells, or PBMCs.

Original processing methods: Estimates of nucleated cell counts were drawn from the amplification of reference gene primers. TCRdb's copy holds only in-frame clones and misses some; the assay was immunoSEQ multiplex PCR. For V, J and clone size, that table is used; D and trimming come from the DNA. The data show 110,000 or so clones, around 90% seen once. The material sequenced was peripheral blood. This clonotype was sampled from a human donor in a cohort sampled during active COVID-19.

The CDR3 region has the DNA TGCGCCAGCAGGGGACAGGGGGACTCCTACGAGCAGTACTTC. Amino acid sequence: CASRGQGDSYEQYF. The chain employs TRBV5-1 and TRBJ2-7, with 11 bases matching TRBD1. The germline V gene has CDR1 SGHRS and CDR2 YFSETQ. This CDR3 spans 14 amino acids. V lost 5 bases, J lost 0 bases, and 1 base stayed unmatched. The full variable domain, its missing parts supplied by reference TRBV5-1 and TRBJ2-7, is KAGVTQTPRYLIKTRGQQVTLSCSPISGHRSVSWYQQTPGQGLQFLFEYFSETQRNKGNFPGRFSGRQFSNSRSEMNVSTLELGDSALYLCASRGQGDSYEQYFGPGTRLTVT.